This T cell receptor (beta chain) was profiled in a study of OX40 agonist ivuxolimab in advanced cancers. Study overall: Enrolled patients in dose escalation had cancers that were hepatocellular carcinoma, melanoma, renal cell or head and neck cancer. Overall study findings and caveats: Both blood CD4+ and CD8+ T cells showed clonal growth by week 6 at 0.1 to 3.0 mg/kg. Among the least clonally expanded were partial responders at 0.1-3.0 mg/kg.

CDR1 SGHTA and CDR2 FQGTGA come from the germline V gene. This CDR3 comprises 14 residues. Deletions cut 2 bases from V and 6 bases from J, with 11 bases between. Using immunoSEQ multiplex PCR, the repertoire was profiled, and TCRdb retains in-frame clones only, with some absent. This table holds some 130,000 clones, around nine tenths found once. As for this clone: Antigen: not known.

This sample comprised CD4+ or CD8+ T cells sorted from blood, obtained in a trial of the OX40 agonist ivuxolimab. V and J are TRBV7-3 and TRBJ2-1; D may match TRBD1 or TRBD2 (5 bases each). The receptor comes from an adult with an advanced solid tumor such as melanoma, head and neck, liver or kidney cancer. This chain's CDR3 is CASSLARDLNEQFF. CDR3 sequence (DNA): TGTGCCAGCAGCTTAGCCAGGGACCTCAATGAGCAGTTCTTC.